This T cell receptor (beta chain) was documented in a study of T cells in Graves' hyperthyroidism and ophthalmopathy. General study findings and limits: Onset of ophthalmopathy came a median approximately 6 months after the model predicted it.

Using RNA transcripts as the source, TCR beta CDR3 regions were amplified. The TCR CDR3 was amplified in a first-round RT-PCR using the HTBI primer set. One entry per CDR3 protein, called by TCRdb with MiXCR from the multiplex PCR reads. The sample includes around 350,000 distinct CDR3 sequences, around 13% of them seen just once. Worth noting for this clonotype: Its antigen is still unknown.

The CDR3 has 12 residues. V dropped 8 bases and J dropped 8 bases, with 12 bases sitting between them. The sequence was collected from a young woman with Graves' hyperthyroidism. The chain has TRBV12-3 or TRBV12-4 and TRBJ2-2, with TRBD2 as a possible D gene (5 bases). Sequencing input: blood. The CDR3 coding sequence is TGTGCCAGCCGCCCCGGGGAAGGGGAGCTGTTTTTT. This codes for CASRPGEGELFF.